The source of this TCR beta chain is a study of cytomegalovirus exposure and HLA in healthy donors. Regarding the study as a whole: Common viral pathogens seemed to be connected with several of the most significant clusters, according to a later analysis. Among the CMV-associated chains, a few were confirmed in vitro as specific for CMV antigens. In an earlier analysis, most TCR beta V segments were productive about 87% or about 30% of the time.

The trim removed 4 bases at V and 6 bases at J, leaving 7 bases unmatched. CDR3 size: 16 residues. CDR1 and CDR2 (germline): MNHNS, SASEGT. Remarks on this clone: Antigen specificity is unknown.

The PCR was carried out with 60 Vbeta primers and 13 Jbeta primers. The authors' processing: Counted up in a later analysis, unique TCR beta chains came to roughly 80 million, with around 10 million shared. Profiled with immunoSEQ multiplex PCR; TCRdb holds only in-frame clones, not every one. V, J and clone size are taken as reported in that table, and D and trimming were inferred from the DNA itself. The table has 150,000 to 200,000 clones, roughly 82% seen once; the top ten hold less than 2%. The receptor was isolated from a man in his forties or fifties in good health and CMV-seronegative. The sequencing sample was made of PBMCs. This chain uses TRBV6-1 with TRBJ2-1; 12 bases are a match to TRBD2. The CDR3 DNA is TGTGCCAGCAGTGGCCGAAGGACTAGCGGGGTCAATGAGCAGTTCTTC. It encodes CASSGRRTSGVNEQFF.